A selection of T cell receptor beta chains follows, all from one sample in a study of T cell repertoires in cytomegalovirus infection. TCRdb recomputed calls from the reads with MiXCR, one row per CDR3 protein. Among 200,000 to 300,000 distinct CDR3 sequences, around 6.2% were seen once, and the ten largest hold less than 7.5%. The sequenced material came from PBMCs. The source is a human donor in good health (CMV status not recorded). Some clones in this sample may be carry-over from other donors' samples. The CDR3 runs from the conserved cysteine through the conserved F or W. Each record gives: clone size, J gene, D gene, V gene, CDR3 protein, CDR3 DNA. A D gene is named only where the DNA matches it firmly. Clone sizes are given selectively: once, few, many, or a class where the clone is expanded.

many,TRBJ2-1,TRBD2,TRBV7-3,CASSASGGTYNEQFF,TGTGCCAGCAGCGCTAGCGGGGGGACTTACAATGAGCAGTTCTTC
many,TRBJ1-1,-,TRBV7-2,CASSLFGWQNTEAFF,TGTGCCAGCAGCTTGTTCGGGTGGCAAAACACTGAAGCTTTCTTT
many,TRBJ1-1,-,TRBV10-3,CALRGADTEAFF,TGTGCCTTGCGGGGGGCGGACACTGAAGCTTTCTTT
-,TRBJ2-5,-,TRBV19,CASNNPLGTGYQETQYF,TGTGCCAGTAACAACCCCCTTGGGACTGGGTACCAAGAGACCCAGTACTTC
many,TRBJ2-1,TRBD1,TRBV7-3,CASSPIPTGHNEQFF,TGTGCCAGCAGCCCTATTCCGACAGGGCACAATGAGCAGTTCTTC
many,TRBJ1-2,-,TRBV6-5,CASSHIGVEDGYTF,TGTGCCAGCAGCCACATAGGGGTGGAGGACGGCTACACCTTC
many,TRBJ1-5,TRBD1,TRBV19,CASSKGQPNQPQHF,TGTGCCAGTTCCAAGGGACAGCCCAATCAGCCCCAGCATTTT
-,TRBJ2-7,-,TRBV5-1,CASSLIGLAYEQYF,TGCGCCAGCAGCTTAATTGGGCTGGCCTACGAGCAGTACTTC
many,TRBJ2-5,-,TRBV7-8,CASSPGTVQETQYF,TGTGCCAGCAGCCCTGGGACGGTCCAAGAGACCCAGTACTTC
-,TRBJ2-1,-,TRBV19,CASSPGPGRSYNEQFF,TGTGCCAGTAGTCCAGGCCCGGGGCGCTCCTACAATGAGCAGTTCTTC
many,TRBJ2-7,-,TRBV7-3,CASSLQWDRLGEQYF,TGTGCCAGCAGCTTACAGTGGGACCGTCTAGGGGAGCAGTACTTC
many,TRBJ1-2,TRBD1,TRBV27,CASSSPGQADYGYTF,TGTGCCAGCAGTTCCCCGGGACAGGCCGACTATGGCTACACCTTC
-,TRBJ1-1,-,TRBV30,CAWGLMNTEAFF,TGTGCCTGGGGGTTAATGAACACTGAAGCTTTCTTT
many,TRBJ2-1,-,TRBV4-2,CASSQDYGGQTYNEQFF,TGTGCCAGCAGCCAAGATTATGGGGGGCAAACCTACAATGAGCAGTTCTTC
many,TRBJ2-3,-,TRBV20-1,CSARALTGDTQYF,TGCAGTGCTAGAGCTCTGACTGGCGATACGCAGTATTTT
many,TRBJ2-3,-,TRBV6-1,CASCSRRGYGTSTDTQYF,TGTGCCAGCTGTAGTCGCAGGGGCTATGGAACTAGCACAGATACGCAGTATTTT
many,TRBJ2-1,-,TRBV12-3/TRBV12-4,CASSPGQRYNEQFF,TGTGCCAGCAGTCCCGGACAGAGGTACAATGAGCAGTTCTTC
many,TRBJ2-7,TRBD1,TRBV6-2/TRBV6-3,CASSPPVRTGASYEQYF,TGTGCCAGCAGCCCCCCTGTTAGGACAGGGGCCTCCTACGAGCAGTACTTC
many,TRBJ1-3,-,TRBV18,CASSPDGNTIYF,TGTGCCAGCTCACCGGATGGAAACACCATATATTTT
many,TRBJ2-5,TRBD1,TRBV10-3,CAIRGDRMGETQYF,TGTGCCATCAGAGGGGACAGGATGGGAGAGACCCAGTACTTC
-,TRBJ2-1,TRBD2,TRBV12-3/TRBV12-4,CASLDELAGYNEQFF,TGTGCCTCCCTCGACGAGCTAGCGGGGTACAATGAGCAGTTCTTC
many,TRBJ2-3,TRBD2,TRBV29-1,CSARLAGGSTDTQYF,TGCAGCGCACGACTAGCGGGAGGTAGCACAGATACGCAGTATTTT
many,TRBJ1-5,TRBD1,TRBV6-2/TRBV6-3,CASSRQGVKPQHF,TGTGCCAGCAGTCGACAGGGGGTTAAGCCCCAGCATTTT
once,TRBJ1-2,-,TRBV27,CASSAGRIGGYTF,TGTGCCAGCAGTGCAGGGCGAATTGGCGGCTACACCTTC
many,TRBJ1-1,-,TRBV12-3/TRBV12-4,CASSWGPNTEAFF,TGTGCCAGCAGTTGGGGCCCGAACACTGAAGCTTTCTTT
few,TRBJ1-1,TRBD1,TRBV5-1,CASSPVGQGAAEAFF,TGCGCCAGCAGCCCCGTGGGACAGGGGGCGGCTGAAGCTTTCTTT
many,TRBJ1-2,TRBD1,TRBV7-2,CASSPDRQGSYSGYTF,TGTGCCAGCAGCCCAGACAGACAGGGTAGTTATTCAGGCTACACCTTC